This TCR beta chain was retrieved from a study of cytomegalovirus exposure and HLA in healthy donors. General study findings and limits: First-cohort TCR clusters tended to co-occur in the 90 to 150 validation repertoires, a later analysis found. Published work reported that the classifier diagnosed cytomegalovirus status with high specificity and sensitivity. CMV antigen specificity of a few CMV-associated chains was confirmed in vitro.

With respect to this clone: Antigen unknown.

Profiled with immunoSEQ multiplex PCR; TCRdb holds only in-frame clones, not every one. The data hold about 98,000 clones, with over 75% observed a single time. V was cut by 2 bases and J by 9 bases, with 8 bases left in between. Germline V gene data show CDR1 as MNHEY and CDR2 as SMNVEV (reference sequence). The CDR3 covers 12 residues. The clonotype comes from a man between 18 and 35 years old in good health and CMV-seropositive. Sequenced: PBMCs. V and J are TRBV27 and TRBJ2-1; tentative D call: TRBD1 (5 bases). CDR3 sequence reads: CASSLQGSEQFF. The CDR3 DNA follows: TGTGCCAGCAGTTTACAGGGTAGTGAGCAGTTCTTC.